One T cell receptor beta chain is described in this entry. Its antigen is still unknown. V lost 8 bases and J lost 0, with 12 bases in between. This CDR3 spans 14 amino acids. Per germline, CDR1 MNHEY and CDR2 SMNVEV (reference sequence). The entry originates in a study of cytomegalovirus exposure and HLA in healthy donors. Study-level findings and limits: Looking again later, the authors saw that most CMV-associated TCR beta chains seemed HLA-restricted. Available immune exposure information covered CMV serostatus only. Association with HLA alleles at 0.05 false discovery rate was found for 15,000 to 20,000 TCR beta sequences in a later analysis.

PCR primers comprised 60 Vbeta and 13 Jbeta primers. The authors' processing: Unique TCR beta chains totaled about 78 million in a later count, with 8.5 million to 12 million of them shared. Assay: immunoSEQ multiplex PCR; the TCRdb copy retains only in-frame clones and omits some. The D gene and trimming were derived from the DNA, and the V and J assignments and clone size from that table. The data hold 170,000 or so clones, with over 80% observed a single time. The clonotype was recovered from a man aged 45-60 years in good health and CMV-seronegative. The chain employs TRBV27 and TRBJ2-3, with D tentatively TRBD1 (5 bases). The specimen sequenced was PBMCs. The CDR3 DNA is TGTGCCAGCCGCAGGGTTGGTAGCACAGATACGCAGTATTTT. Amino acids: CASRRVGSTDTQYF.